Given below is one T cell receptor (beta chain) in context. The data stem from a study of regulatory T cells in long-lasting Graves disease. The time point is: newly diagnosed GD, antithyroid drugs for less than 3 months. PBMC RNA served as the TCR library source. Construction of TCR beta libraries relied on iRepertoire HTBI primers and on Arm-PCR targeting CDR3 regions. Each CDR3 protein is one row after TCRdb ran MiXCR on the multiplex PCR reads. The data contain around 470,000 distinct CDR3 sequences, around 15% of them singletons. The CDR3 is made up of 12 amino acids. Trimming pared 3 bases from V and 4 bases from J, leaving 9 bases between. Germline CDR1 and CDR2: SQVTM and ANQGSEA. This same sample was also taken into another study, of T cells in Graves' hyperthyroidism and ophthalmopathy.

The clonotype was recovered from a woman aged 45-65 years with Graves disease. The material was peripheral blood mononuclear cells (PBMCs), obtained at new diagnosis, from a patient treated with antithyroid drugs. J is TRBJ2-5 and V is TRBV29-1; unclear D gene. CDR3 amino acids: CSVDNSRETQYF. In DNA, the CDR3 is TGCAGCGTTGATAATAGCCGAGAGACCCAGTACTTC.